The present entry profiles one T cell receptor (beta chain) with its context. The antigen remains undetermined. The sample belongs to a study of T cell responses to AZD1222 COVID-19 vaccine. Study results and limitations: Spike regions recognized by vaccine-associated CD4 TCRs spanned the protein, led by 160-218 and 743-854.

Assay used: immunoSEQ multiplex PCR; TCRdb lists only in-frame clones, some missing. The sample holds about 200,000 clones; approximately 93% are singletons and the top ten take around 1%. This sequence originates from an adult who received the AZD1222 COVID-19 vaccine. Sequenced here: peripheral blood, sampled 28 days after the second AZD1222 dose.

CDR3 region: CASSDQGGTGSGNTIYF. CDR3 in DNA: TGTGCCAGCAGTGACCAAGGGGGGACAGGCTCTGGAAACACCATATATTTT. This chain joins TRBV6-1 and TRBJ1-3; TRBD1 agrees at 8 bases. Per germline, CDR1 MNHNS and CDR2 SASEGT. Losses at the gene ends were 3 bases for V and 0 bases for J; bases not matched to a gene: 7. The CDR3 spans 17 residues.